The sequence of this T cell receptor (beta chain) was determined in a study of blood T cells in healthy people across ages. The CDR3 loop spans 17 amino acids. CDR1 LGHDT and CDR2 YNNKEL come from the germline V gene (reference sequence). This clonotype was seen more than once but under ten times. Combining a sample-barcoded 5' primer with a J-beta primer mix, a second PCR ran for roughly 7 to 12 cycles. A single record per CDR3 protein comes from TCRdb applying MiXCR to the 5' RACE reads. The sample shows 650,000 to 800,000 distinct CDR3 sequences, around 45% of them seen only once. The sequence was collected from a man in his 60s in good health. The V and J genes are TRBV3-1 and TRBJ2-5; a weak D match, TRBD1 (7 bases). The DNA end lines up better with TRBJ2-7; the J call may be wrong. The sequenced material came from blood. CDR3 residues: CASSQDRTGGFPYEQYF. CDR3 DNA: TGTGCCAGCAGCCAAGATCGGACAGGAGGGTTTCCCTACGAGCAGTACTTC.